Reported below is one T cell receptor beta chain. Its antigen is unknown. No base-level quality is on record; no much larger clone is a single base apart. All of the isolated RNA was reverse transcribed with the High Capacity cDNA Reverse Transcription Kit, so expressed TCRB transcripts were sequenced. Naive, central memory and regulatory T cell samples underwent deep immunoSEQ sequencing, averaging around 3.7 million total reads per sample. Sorted cells were lysed in RLT buffer, and RNA was extracted using DNase-treated RNeasy Micro or Mini kits according to cell number. Each cell subset was processed separately to prevent cross-contamination, with patient and healthy donor samples processed together. Using the immunoSEQ multiplex PCR, TCRB sequences were amplified from cDNA into 87-bp fragments spanning the CDR3 region. Sequencing of the amplicons was done on the Illumina HiSeq platform. On the authors' methods: PCR bias was computationally corrected using synthetic template baselines, reads within Hamming distance 2 were collapsed, and singletons that could not be merged were discarded. Reads were aligned against IMGT so that V, D and J genes, CDR3 length and insertions or deletions at six rearrangement sites could be assigned. Within each subset, clonotype counts were normalized to the number of sorted cells before true diversity and Gini coefficients were calculated with the tcR R package. The overlap coefficient, calculated on TCRB nucleotide sequences, was used to measure repertoire sharing. TCRdb provides this immuneACCESS table in a form limited to in-frame rearrangements. Some clones are lacking; in checked studies, under half of them reflect an unresolved V gene, and why the rest are absent is not known. That table gives V, J and clone size, and the DNA gave D and trimming. The sample table shows some 140,000 clones, and about 10% are seen once. The ten largest clonotypes hold 0.6% to 0.8% of the sample.

Reading the germline V gene (reference sequence) gives CDR1 SGHNT and CDR2 YYREEE. The CDR3 spans 13 residues, from the cysteine through the phenylalanine. Only the CDR3 region is kept as DNA, spanning 39 bases read in frame from base 1. Relative to germline, V is 0 bases shorter and J is 10 bases shorter, with 10 bases between their ends. The sample comes from a study of beta chain features in type 1 diabetes (dated by TCRdb to the late 2010s). Background for the entire study: Mean age, gender distribution, total cell number and subset yield were not different between patients and healthy donors. A total of approximately 100,000,000 sorted cells were examined across all samples, and the number of cells per subset was strongly correlated with RNA yield. The study compared TCRB repertoires of sorted circulating CD4+ T cell subsets between recently diagnosed type 1 diabetes patients and matched healthy donors. Regulatory and stem cell-like memory subsets were obtained from only 8 patients and roughly eight healthy donors, while naive and central memory subsets were obtained from all 28 donors.

Study-level results and caveats: A moderate but significant shortening of TCRB CDR3 length was observed in type 1 diabetes patients in all four CD4+ subsets. At VDJ recombination sites, patients with type 1 diabetes made fewer insertions and deleted more nucleotides, a pattern implying thymic rearrangement abnormalities. Because cDNA was sequenced instead of genomic DNA, activated cells with high expression could be over-represented, although the groups did not differ in activation or CD3 levels. Because small numbers of individuals were included in the HLA sub-analyses, any influence of HLA type on TCRB rearrangement was left unresolved. The naive, central memory and regulatory TCRB repertoires appeared to resemble one another more closely among patients than among healthy donors. PCR may preferentially amplify shorter templates, but because patient and control samples were amplified and corrected together, any resulting skew would affect both groups equally.

Each donor gave one peripheral blood draw, approximately 100 mL on average, collected into heparinised tubes. Naive, central memory, regulatory and stem cell-like memory CD4+ T cells were sorted on a BD FACSAria II using a panel including CD45RO, CCR7, CD25, CD127, CD95 and CD27. Every sorted population had a purity above 95%. PBMCs were isolated immediately by Lymphoprep density gradient centrifugation and stained directly without culture. Samples were stained and sorted in pairs, with one healthy donor and one patient per experiment, so that batch effects were minimized. The V gene is TRBV5-4 and the J gene is TRBJ1-4, with the D gene call left open. This TCR was recovered from a man younger than 35 in good health. Sample: central memory CD4+ T cells from blood. The DNA sequence is given as TGTGCCAGCAGCTTGGGAATACGCGGAAAACTGTTTTTT. Translated, it reads CASSLGIRGKLFF.